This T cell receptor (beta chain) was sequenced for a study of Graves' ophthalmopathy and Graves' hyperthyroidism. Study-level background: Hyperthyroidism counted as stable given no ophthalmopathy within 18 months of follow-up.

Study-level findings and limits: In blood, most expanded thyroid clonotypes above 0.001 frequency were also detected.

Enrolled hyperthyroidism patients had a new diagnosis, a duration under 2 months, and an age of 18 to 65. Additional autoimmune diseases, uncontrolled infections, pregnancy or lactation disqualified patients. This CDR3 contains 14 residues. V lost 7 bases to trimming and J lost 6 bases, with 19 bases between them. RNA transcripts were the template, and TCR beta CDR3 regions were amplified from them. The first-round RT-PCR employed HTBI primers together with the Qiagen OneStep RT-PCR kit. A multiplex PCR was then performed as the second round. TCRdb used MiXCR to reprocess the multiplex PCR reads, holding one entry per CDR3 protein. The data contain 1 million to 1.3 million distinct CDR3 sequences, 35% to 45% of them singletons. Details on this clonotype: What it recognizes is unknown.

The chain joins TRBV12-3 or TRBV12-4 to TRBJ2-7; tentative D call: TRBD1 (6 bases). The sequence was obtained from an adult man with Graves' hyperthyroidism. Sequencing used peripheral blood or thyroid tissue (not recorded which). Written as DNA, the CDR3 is TGTGCCAGCACCATTACAGGGTTGGCAAGCGAGCAGTACTTC. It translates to CASTITGLASEQYF.